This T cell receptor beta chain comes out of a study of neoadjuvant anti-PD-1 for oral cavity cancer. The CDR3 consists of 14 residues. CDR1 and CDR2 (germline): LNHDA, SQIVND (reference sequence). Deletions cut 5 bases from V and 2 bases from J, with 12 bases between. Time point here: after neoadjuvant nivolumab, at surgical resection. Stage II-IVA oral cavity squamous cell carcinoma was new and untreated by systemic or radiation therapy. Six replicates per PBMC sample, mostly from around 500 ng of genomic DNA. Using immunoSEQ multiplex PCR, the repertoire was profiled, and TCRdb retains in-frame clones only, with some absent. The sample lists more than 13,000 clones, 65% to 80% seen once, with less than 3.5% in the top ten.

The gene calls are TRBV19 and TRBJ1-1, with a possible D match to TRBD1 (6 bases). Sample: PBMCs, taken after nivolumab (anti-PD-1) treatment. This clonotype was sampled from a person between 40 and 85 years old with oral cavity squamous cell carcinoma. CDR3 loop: CASSLSGVNTEAFF. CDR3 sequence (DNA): TGTGCCAGTAGTCTCTCAGGGGTCAACACTGAAGCTTTCTTT.